What follows are 9 T cell receptor beta chains derived from one specimen sequenced in a study of T cell responses to AZD1222 COVID-19 vaccine. TCRdb keeps only in-frame clones here, not all; method: immunoSEQ multiplex PCR. The sample includes about 150,000 clones, about 92% of them seen just once. The sample in question was peripheral blood, obtained on day 0 of AZD1222 vaccination. Receptors were obtained from an adult in good health.

J is TRBJ2-1 and V is TRBV3-1 (or the pseudogene TRBV3-2), with D possibly TRBD2 on 5 matching bases. Between the trimmed V and J ends, which lost 0 bases and 0 bases, there was a span of 12 bases. CDR1 and CDR2 (germline): LGHDT, YNNKEL (reference sequence). The CDR3 runs to 17 residues. CDR3 residues: CASSQDSPGSSYNEQFF. The CDR3 nucleotides read TGTGCCAGCAGCCAAGATTCCCCGGGGTCCTCCTACAATGAGCAGTTCTTC.

The chain couples TRBV28 to TRBJ2-2, with TRBD2 as a possible D gene (5 bases). The CDR3 runs to 16 residues. Trimming removed 3 bases from V and 4 bases from J, with 15 bases in between. Germline V gene lookup returns CDR1 MDHEN and CDR2 SYDVKM. CDR3 sequence (DNA): TGTGCCAGCAGTTTCCACTCCGGACTGCGCACCGGGGAGCTGTTTTTT. It translates to CASSFHSGLRTGELFF.

The V and J genes are TRBV5-5 and TRBJ1-4, with 8 positions matching TRBD1. CDR1 and CDR2 (germline): SGHKS, YYEKEE (reference sequence). The CDR3 has 12 residues. V lost 8 bases, J lost 6 bases, and 3 bases stayed unmatched. The CDR3 sequence is CASNRGDEKLFF. CDR3 in DNA: TGTGCCAGTAACAGGGGGGATGAAAAACTGTTTTTT. The entire variable domain, with the rest obtained from reference TRBV5-5 and TRBJ1-4, is as follows: DAGVTQSPTHLIKTRGQQVTLRCSPISGHKSVSWYQQVLGQGPQFIFQYYEKEERGRGNFPDRFSARQFPNYSSELNVNALLLGDSALYLCASNRGDEKLFFGSGTQLSVL.

Concerning this clone itself: Here the CDR3 omits its conserved ending phenylalanine or tryptophan, so a read error is the likely source. It is unclear where the CDR3 begins or ends on the DNA, so no DNA is shown, and the CDR3 is as TCRdb lists it. The chain employs TRBV3-1 (or the pseudogene TRBV3-2) and TRBJ1-3; the table's D call of TRBD1 was not tested on the DNA. The germline CDR1 and CDR2 sequences are LGHDT and YNNKEL (reference sequence). With termini counted, the CDR3 has 10 amino acids. The CDR3 loop reads CASLQPFRVM.

The chain employs TRBV9 and TRBJ1-4; no reliable D call. The germline CDR1 and CDR2 sequences are SGDLS and YYNGEE. The CDR3 runs 15 residues. With 4 bases removed from V and 0 bases from J, the gap between germline ends came to 10 bases. CDR3 coding DNA: TGTGCCAGCAGCTATCCGGGAACAACTAATGAAAAACTGTTTTTT. Its translation: CASSYPGTTNEKLFF.

The gene calls are TRBV10-3 and TRBJ1-1; TRBD1 is a possible D gene (6 bases). The length of the CDR3 is 13 residues. Germline assignment: CDR1 ENHRY and CDR2 SYGVKD. Trimming cost V 5 bases and J 2 bases, with 9 bases left between them. The CDR3 loop reads CAISSQGNTEAFF. The CDR3 nucleotides are TGTGCCATCAGTTCACAGGGTAACACTGAAGCTTTCTTT.

The J gene is TRBJ2-7, the V gene TRBV10-3, with D perhaps matching TRBD2 (5 bases). Germline V gene lookup returns CDR1 ENHRY and CDR2 SYGVKD. The CDR3 runs to 14 residues. V was trimmed by 5 bases and J by 0 bases, leaving 11 bases between them. The CDR3 bases are TGTGCCATCAGTAGAGCGGTTAGCTCCTACGAGCAGTACTTC. Protein: CAISRAVSSYEQYF.

The genes are TRBV7-8 and TRBJ1-5; tentatively, D is TRBD1 (5 bases). Trimming pared 6 bases from V and 0 bases from J, leaving 12 bases between. CDR1 and CDR2 (germline): SGHVS, FQNEAQ. This CDR3 comprises 15 residues. The CDR3 is CASRAGTASNQPQHF. The CDR3 region has the DNA TGTGCCAGCAGGGCCGGGACCGCTAGCAATCAGCCCCAGCATTTT.

The chain uses TRBV20-1 and TRBJ1-1; D gene uncertain. In germline, CDR1 is DFQATT, CDR2 SNEGSKA (reference sequence). The CDR3 runs to 10 residues. Written as DNA, the CDR3 is TGCAGGGCCGGACTCTCTGAAGCTTTCTTT. This sequence encodes CRAGLSEAFF.